The rows below give T cell receptor beta chains drawn from one sample of a study of cytomegalovirus exposure and HLA in healthy donors. This table comes from immunoSEQ multiplex PCR, and its TCRdb copy is limited to in-frame clones, with some not included. The sample is made up of 200,000 to 250,000 clones, and the top ten hold about 0.9% of it. Sequences were obtained from PBMCs. The origin of the receptors is a woman in her thirties in good health and CMV-seropositive. The CDR3 runs from the conserved cysteine through the conserved F or W. D genes are given only for firm matches.

cdr3_nt cdr3_aa d_call cdr3_length j_call v_call
TGTGCCAGCAGCTTAGAGAGATACGGCTATGGCTACACCTTC CASSLERYGYGYTF - 14 TRBJ1-2 TRBV7-8
TGTGCCAGCAGTTCCCTAGCGGGGCGCACAGATACGCAGTATTTT CASSSLAGRTDTQYF TRBD2 15 TRBJ2-3 TRBV6-5
TGTGCCAGCAGCTTAGGAAGGGGGAACACTGAAGCTTTCTTT CASSLGRGNTEAFF - 14 TRBJ1-1 TRBV7-6
TGTGCCAGCAGTCAAAGACAGGGAAATAATTCACCCCTCCACTTT CASSQRQGNNSPLHF TRBD1 15 TRBJ1-6 TRBV28
TGTGCCAGCAGTCCCCCCGGCAGGGGCAATGAGCAGTTCTTC CASSPPGRGNEQFF - 14 TRBJ2-1 TRBV28
TGTGCCTCTACCCGCGATCCGGGACTCAAAGAGACCCAGTACTTC CASTRDPGLKETQYF - 15 TRBJ2-5 TRBV10-3
TGCGCCAGCAGTCGATCAGGCGGGGGGGACCGCAATGAGCAGTTCTTC CASSRSGGGDRNEQFF TRBD2 16 TRBJ2-1 TRBV4-1
TGTGCCAGCAGCTTTCGTAGCGGGAGCAATGAGCAGTTCTTC CASSFRSGSNEQFF TRBD2 14 TRBJ2-1 TRBV11-3
TGTGCCAGCAGCTTGTTAGGACTAGTTGTCCCAGATACGCAGTATTTT CASSLLGLVVPDTQYF TRBD2 16 TRBJ2-3 TRBV5-6
TGTGCCAGCAGCTCACCGGGACTAGCGAGAAGAGAGCAGTACTTC CASSSPGLARREQYF TRBD2 15 TRBJ2-7 TRBV7-2
TGTGCCAGCAGCCCCCTGGCGGTTGCTCACACCTTC CASSPLAVAHTF - 12 TRBJ1-2 TRBV6-6
TGTGCCAGCAGAAGAACCGGGACAGAGAACACTGAAGCTTTCTTT CASRRTGTENTEAFF TRBD1 15 TRBJ1-1 TRBV6-5
TGTGCCAGCACCTTTTTTCTAGCGGGAGAAGAGACCCAGTACTTC CASTFFLAGEETQYF TRBD2 15 TRBJ2-5 TRBV7-2
TGTGCCAGCAGCCGAGACAGGAATGGGGAGACCCAGTACTTC CASSRDRNGETQYF - 14 TRBJ2-5 TRBV7-2
TGCGCCAGCAGCATGGACAGGATTAATGAAAAACTGTTTTTT CASSMDRINEKLFF TRBD1 14 TRBJ1-4 TRBV5-1
TGTGCCAGCAGCTCCGGTCCGTCTGAAAAACTGTTTTTT CASSSGPSEKLFF - 13 TRBJ1-4 TRBV11-2
TGTGCCAGCAGTTCGGGACTAGCGTACACCGGGGAGCTGTTTTTT CASSSGLAYTGELFF TRBD2 15 TRBJ2-2 TRBV6-6
TGTGCCAGCAGTACTAGCGGGTACCAAGAGACCCAGTACTTC CASSTSGYQETQYF TRBD2 14 TRBJ2-5 TRBV2
TGTGCCAGCAGTGAGGGGAGGAGGTTGAGCCTTTGGGAGACCCAGTACTTC CASSEGRRLSLWETQYF - 17 TRBJ2-5 TRBV2
TGTGCCAGCAGCTTAGTCGGGTACAACTCTGGAAACACCATATATTTT CASSLVGYNSGNTIYF - 16 TRBJ1-3 TRBV7-6
TGCGCCAGCAGTGAGCCGGGACAGGGGGCCTACGAGCAGTACTTC CASSEPGQGAYEQYF TRBD1 15 TRBJ2-7 TRBV10-1
TGCGCCAGCAGGGACGGGACAGGGTCGAATGAGCAGTTCTTC CASRDGTGSNEQFF TRBD1 14 TRBJ2-1 TRBV10-1
TGCGCCAGCAGCTTGGAGGGGATCGGTACGCAGTATTTT CASSLEGIGTQYF - 13 TRBJ2-3 TRBV5-1
TGTGCCAGCAGTGCCAGCAGGTACTCCTACAATGAGCAGTTCTTC CASSASRYSYNEQFF - 15 TRBJ2-1 TRBV2
TGTGCCAGCAGTGAATTCTCGAACACCGGGGAGCTGTTTTTT CASSEFSNTGELFF - 14 TRBJ2-2 TRBV25-1
TGTGCCAGCAGTCCCGAGCGGGGCCTGGAAGAGACCCAGTACTTC CASSPERGLEETQYF TRBD2 15 TRBJ2-5 TRBV27
TGCGCCAGCAGGGCGGAGCAGGGGGCGTCGGGCTACACCTTC CASRAEQGASGYTF TRBD1 14 TRBJ1-2 TRBV5-1
TGCACCAGCAGCCCCCTTCGACTAGCGGGGGCCTCGAACACCGGGGAGCTGTTTTTT CTSSPLRLAGASNTGELFF - 19 TRBJ2-2 TRBV1
TGTGCCAGCAGCTTAGACGAACTAGCGGCCTACGAGCAGTACTTC CASSLDELAAYEQYF TRBD2 15 TRBJ2-7 TRBV11-2
TGTGCCAGCATGGAAGGGAGAGGCTTCTCCTACGAGCAGTACTTC CASMEGRGFSYEQYF - 15 TRBJ2-7 TRBV2
TGCGCCAGCAGTAGCGGGGGACTAGCGGGAGGTCAAGAGACCCAGTACTTC CASSSGGLAGGQETQYF TRBD2 17 TRBJ2-5 TRBV10-1
TGTGCCAGCAGCTCTCTGACTGCGGGAGGCCCCTACGAGCAGTACTTC CASSSLTAGGPYEQYF TRBD2 16 TRBJ2-7 TRBV7-2